This entry features one T cell receptor beta chain sequence. Its antigen is undetermined. This entry belongs to a study of response to subunit inactivated influenza vaccine. Study-level results: Authors suggested few new T cells are recruited by each seasonal influenza vaccination.

TCRdb reprocessed the RT-PCR reads via MiXCR and lists one record per CDR3 protein. The sample lists approximately 500,000 distinct CDR3 sequences, roughly a quarter occurring once. The germline CDR1 and CDR2 sequences are SGHTA and FQGNSA. After removal of 5 bases from V and 4 bases from J, the junction contained 5 bases not matched to a gene. This CDR3 spans 16 amino acids. The same sample was also used in a study of T cells expressing NK-cell markers. That publication notes: 5'RACE template switching with UMIs produced the TCR beta cDNA. Also leading the CD3+CD56-NKG2C+ fraction in a handful of donors were these clonotypes. HCMV specificity of the expanded NKG2C+ T cell clones stayed unclear.

The sequence was collected from a man between 45 and 60 years old who received an inactivated influenza vaccine. This material consisted of CD4+ T cells sorted from PBMCs, taken 12 days after vaccination. The J gene is TRBJ2-3, the V gene TRBV7-2, with TRBD2 matching over 14 bases. The CDR3 DNA is TGTGCCAGCAGCCGGGGACTAGCGGGAGTTCCAGATACGCAGTATTTT. Translated, it gives CASSRGLAGVPDTQYF.